This T cell receptor beta chain was captured in a study of blood T cell repertoires in COVID-19 (dated by TCRdb to about 2020). For context, the study as a whole: Samples covering the acute and convalescent phases of COVID-19 were provided by collaborators in the United States, Italy and Spain. The prospective study material was composed of cDNA or gDNA derived from T cells, B-cell-depleted T cells, or PBMCs. A de-identified subject ID, COVID-19 status, age in years and sex were almost always included in the sample metadata. The repertoires were made available in a free public database intended to serve as a resource for research on the immune response to SARS-CoV-2. The samples were drawn from two sources: the first 160 participants of the ongoing ImmuneRACE study, and over 1,000 subjects contributed by 6 global collaborators. Where available, HLA class I and class II types were taken from metadata supplied by the sample provider and were not determined by assay-based typing. The dataset comprised deeply sampled blood TCRbeta repertoires from subjects exposed to, actively infected with, or recovered from COVID-19. The paper as a whole reports these results and caveats: Clinical and demographic metadata were provided uncurated, with the amount varying by source and participant.

Regarding this clone: Its antigen has not been determined. Per-base qualities were not stored, and no clone one base away is much larger.

The immunoSEQ Assay, a bias-controlled multiplex PCR, was used to amplify TCRbeta CDR3 regions from genomic DNA. For the original study's pipeline: The number of nucleated cells in each sample was estimated by amplification of reference gene primers within the assay. Sequence reads were collapsed and filtered to measure the absolute abundance of every unique TCRbeta CDR3 rearrangement. For each sample, productive Simpson clonality was calculated as the square root of Simpson's diversity index over productive rearrangements. This immuneACCESS table, as held by TCRdb, lists in-frame sequences with V and J called but not all clones. Of the missing ones, under half trace to an unresolved V gene in checked studies; the others have no known cause. Clonal size and the V and J genes are those of that table, whereas D and trimming came from the DNA. The sample table contains approximately 260,000 clones; only one count was recorded for nearly 90% of them. Less than 2% of the sample is held by the ten biggest clonotypes.

In the prospective study, participants were about 18 to 100 years old, resided in fewer than 25 geographic areas of the United States, and were enrolled through a virtual design. To assign participants to cohorts, the prospective study relied on clinical history that participants themselves reported in a screening survey and a study questionnaire. Recovered participants in ImmuneRACE Cohort 3 were defined as having two consecutive negative NP/OP PCR tests, clearance from a healthcare professional, or resolution of symptoms. Each participant in the prospective study had whole blood, serum and a nasopharyngeal or oropharyngeal swab collected by mobile phlebotomists. Prospective study participants could optionally give additional blood draws and questionnaires over an approximately 2-month period. Prospective study blood samples were shipped either frozen or at room temperature before DNA extraction.

CDR1 and CDR2 are drawn from the germline V gene (reference sequence): SEHNR, FQNEAQ. Measured from the cysteine to the phenylalanine, the CDR3 is 16 residues long. Only CDR3 DNA remains: 48 bases, in frame from the first base. V loses 6 bases of germline sequence and J loses 9 bases, and the interval between the two ends is 21 bases. This TCR was sampled from a woman in her sixties who had recovered from COVID-19. Material for sequencing was PBMCs or T cells enriched from blood (not recorded which). This chain joins TRBV7-9 to TRBJ1-6, and the D gene may be TRBD1, 6 bases matching. At the DNA level, the sequence is TGTGCCAGCAGTCAGTCCGGGACATCAAGCGGTTCACCCCTCCACTTT. Translated, it reads CASSQSGTSSGSPLHF. Where the CDR3 stops, the reference TRBV7-9 and TRBJ1-6 genes take over; the full variable domain is DTGVSQNPRHKITKRGQNVTFRCDPISEHNRLYWYRQTLGQGPEFLTYFQNEAQLEKSRLLSDRFSAERPKGSFSTLEIQRTEQGDSAMYLCASSQSGTSSGSPLHFGNGTRLTVT.